This T cell receptor (beta chain) was obtained from a study of T cells in tumors after PD-1 blockade (dated by TCRdb to between 2019 and 2020). With regard to the full study: Patients were excluded if they had prior checkpoint blockade, use of systemic immunosuppressants, or recent radiotherapy or other anti-cancer therapy within 4 weeks. Using site-matched tumors from BCC or SCC patients sampled before and after anti-PD-1 therapy, the study carried out paired single-cell RNA and TCR sequencing. Pembrolizumab 200 mg every 3 weeks or cemiplimab 350 mg every 2 weeks was administered to patients. To compare blood and tumor clonotypes, bulk TCR sequencing was performed on nine to eleven peripheral blood samples from about five patients. An average of about 110,000 TCR templates (range 24,679-257,772) and around 36,000 unique clonotypes was obtained for peripheral blood samples. Ongoing daily vismodegib 150 mg was also given to a subset of patients during anti-PD-1 treatment. RECIST version 1.1 was used to assess clinical response. What the work shows at the level of the full study, not this receptor alone: Where the novel T cell clones came from was not identified, and possible sources could include lymphoid organs or rare unexpanded clones inside the tumor or in the tumor periphery. Approximately 38% of tumor TCR clonotypes were found in blood, and some novel exhausted tumor clones appeared in pre-treatment blood, suggesting peripheral recruitment.

This specimen's time point label, interpreted: before anti-PD-1 therapy. Genomic DNA extracted from tumor biopsies or peripheral blood was used for bulk TCRbeta sequencing, with input ranging from about 600 ng to 6,004 ng. Histologically proven advanced or metastatic basal or squamous cell carcinoma was present in all patients, all of whom were poor candidates for surgical resection. The basal cell carcinoma cohort comprised around eleven patients, of whom 8 or 9 had bulk tumor TCR sequencing. Trimming costs V 2 bases and J 6 bases, and their ends lie 16 bases apart. CDR1 SGHTA and CDR2 FQGNSA are derived from the germline V gene. The CDR3 goes from the cysteine to the phenylalanine over 16 residues. The only DNA kept is the CDR3, 48 bases in frame from the first base. Remarks on this clone: What antigen it recognizes has not been identified. There are no base qualities to consult, and no much larger clone falls within one base.

Deep TCRbeta sequencing was performed with the immunoSEQ platform. In the authors' own workflow: Only productive rearrangements were exported from the immunoSEQ Analyzer for downstream analysis. T cell phenotypes were assigned to bulk TCRbeta clonotypes by matching the clonotypes to single-cell RNA+TCR-seq clones that had the same TCRbeta sequence. Using bulk TCR sequencing data, clone enrichment in tumor was calculated by dividing a clone's tumor frequency by the same clone's PBMC frequency. GLIPH was used to group TCRs into specificity groups, clusters of distinct TCRs likely recognizing common antigens via shared CDR3 motifs. What TCRdb holds here is the immuneACCESS table cut down to in-frame rearrangements. Part of the clones is not present; checked against another copy, under half of the missing clones reflect an unresolved V gene, and the others are unexplained. V and J calls and clone size are given by that table; D and trimming were obtained from the DNA. Recorded for this sample are 20,000 to 25,000 clones; around four fifths of them occurred a single time. The ten largest clones capture 20% to 30% of the sample.

Sequencing was performed on PBMCs, taken before anti-PD-1 treatment. The source of this sequence is a human donor with basal cell carcinoma. The chain uses TRBV7-2 and TRBJ2-2; too little of a D gene remains to name it. The CDR3 reads CASSLTPPTVAGELFF. The sequenced DNA is TGTGCCAGCAGCTTAACCCCCCCCACGGTGGCCGGGGAGCTGTTTTTT.